This paragraph reports one TCR beta chain. The data were obtained in a study of blood T cell repertoires in COVID-19. Turning to the study itself: Samples came from the United States, Italy and Spain, spanning acute and convalescent COVID-19.

Original handling: Amplification from reference gene primers served as the basis for estimated nucleated cell counts. Libraries were prepared by immunoSEQ multiplex PCR; TCRdb keeps only in-frame clonotypes and omits some of them. The V and J calls and clone size come from that table; D and trimming were worked out from the DNA. This table has roughly 280,000 clones, 80% to 90% appearing once. CDR3 length equals 14 residues. The V end was cut by 2 bases, the J end by 5 bases, with 10 bases between. CDR1 is SGHNT, CDR2 YYREEE, per germline (reference sequence). V is TRBV5-4 and J is TRBJ2-2; TRBD1 is a possible D gene (5 bases). This TCR was sampled from a man aged 25 to 40 with active or convalescent COVID-19. The specimen sequenced was peripheral blood. The CDR3 coding sequence is TGTGCCAGCAGCTTCGCAGGGTGGACCGGGGAGCTGTTTTTT. The encoded protein is CASSFAGWTGELFF. Supplemented by reference TRBV5-4 and TRBJ2-2, the full variable domain reads ETGVTQSPTHLIKTRGQQVTLRCSSQSGHNTVSWYQQALGQGPQFIFQYYREEENGRGNFPPRFSGLQFPNYSSELNVNALELDDSALYLCASSFAGWTGELFFGEGSRLTVL.